This TCR beta chain was identified in a study of Ad26.COV2.S vaccination and SARS-CoV-2 variants. Study details: Intramuscular Ad26.COV2.S at 5x10^10 or 1x10^11 viral particles.

The sample's treatment: around 19 received Ad26.COV2.S at low or high dose, single or two shots; roughly five received placebo; per-sample allocation not given. The samples were gathered on day 63 after the first injection of vaccine or placebo. An 18-55-year-old adult in Boston served as donor. Using immunoSEQ multiplex PCR, the repertoire was profiled, and TCRdb retains in-frame clones only, with some absent. The table records 250,000 or so clones, roughly 85% of them present only once. The CDR3 totals 15 residues. Trimming stripped 3 bases from V and 5 bases from J, with 11 bases between. Germline V lookup: CDR1 KGHSH, CDR2 LQKENI.

The source of this sequence is a person aged 18-60 years who received the Ad26.COV2.S COVID-19 vaccine or a placebo. This chain connects TRBV18 to TRBJ1-6, with D maybe TRBD1 (6 bases). The source material was peripheral blood, sampled in a trial of Ad26.COV2.S vaccine versus placebo. The CDR3 sequence: CASSPGQTDNSPLHF. In nucleotides, the CDR3 is TGTGCCAGCTCACCTGGACAGACGGATAATTCACCCCTCCACTTT. Complete variable domain (other parts from reference TRBV18 and TRBJ1-6): NAGVMQNPRHLVRRRGQEARLRCSPMKGHSHVYWYRQLPEEGLKFMVYLQKENIIDESGMPKERFSAEFPKEGPSILRIQQVVRGDSAAYFCASSPGQTDNSPLHFGNGTRLTVT.